A single sample gave rise to the 23 T cell receptor beta chains below, sequenced in a study of T cell responses to AZD1222 COVID-19 vaccine. Libraries were prepared by immunoSEQ multiplex PCR; TCRdb keeps only in-frame clonotypes and omits some of them. This sample has 130,000 to 150,000 clones, with approximately 89% found just once. The material sequenced was peripheral blood, taken on day 0 of AZD1222 vaccination. The source is an adult in good health.

The V gene is TRBV4-3, the J gene TRBJ1-2; D possibly corresponds to TRBD1 (5 bases). Germline V gene data show CDR1 as LGHNA and CDR2 as YSLEER. The CDR3 consists of 13 residues. Trimming removed 0 bases at V and 7 bases at J, with 9 bases between. The CDR3 nucleotides read TGCGCCAGCAGCCAAGAAAAAGGGACTGGCTACACCTTC. Translating gives CASSQEKGTGYTF.

This chain joins TRBV6-4 and TRBJ1-4; 8 bases fit TRBD1. The V and J ends lost 3 bases and 4 bases, in that order; junction bases with no gene match: 4. Germline V gives CDR1 MRHNA, CDR2 SNTAGT. The CDR3 spans 15 residues. The CDR3 DNA sequence: TGTGCCAGCAGTGAGGGGACAGGCGGTAATGAAAAACTGTTTTTT. Encoded protein: CASSEGTGGNEKLFF.

The chain has TRBV12-3 or TRBV12-4 and TRBJ2-7; TRBD1 might be the D (5 bases). The CDR3 is 11 amino acids. V was clipped by 6 bases and J by 4 bases, with 7 bases between them. CDR3 region: CASSRQYEQYF. The CDR3 DNA reads TGTGCCAGCAGCAGACAGTACGAGCAGTACTTC.

The rearrangement links TRBV25-1 to TRBJ1-2; D gene unclear. Germline lookup yields CDR1 MGHDK and CDR2 SYGVNS. The V end was cut by 6 bases, the J end by 3 bases, with 11 bases between. The CDR3 runs 13 residues. CDR3 residues: CASRKGPYYGYTF. The CDR3 nucleotides are TGTGCCAGCAGGAAAGGACCCTACTATGGCTACACCTTC.

This chain uses TRBV7-2 with TRBJ2-1; 8 bases align to TRBD2. Germline values: CDR1 SGHTA, CDR2 FQGNSA. This CDR3 is built from 13 residues. The trim removed 5 bases at V and 6 bases at J, leaving 3 bases unmatched. The CDR3 sequence is CASSVGLANEQFF. The DNA for the CDR3 is TGTGCCAGCAGCGTAGGACTAGCCAATGAGCAGTTCTTC.

The chain couples TRBV4-3 to TRBJ1-2; D unresolved. CDR3 length: 13 residues. Trimming pared 2 bases from V and 9 bases from J, leaving 13 bases between. Per the germline V gene, CDR1 is LGHNA and CDR2 is YSLEER. The DNA for the CDR3 is TGCGCCAGCAGCCAACAAAGAAAGGACCGCTACACCTTC. It translates to CASSQQRKDRYTF.

V gene TRBV9 combines with J gene TRBJ2-2; 10 positions match TRBD2. This CDR3 comprises 16 residues. J gave up 5 bases and V 0 bases, and 4 bases lay outside the gene matches. Germline lookup yields CDR1 SGDLS and CDR2 YYNGEE. CDR3 in DNA: TGTGCCAGCAGCGTAGAGCTAGCGGGGGTTACCGGGGAGCTGTTTTTT. It yields the protein CASSVELAGVTGELFF. The whole variable domain, filled in from reference TRBV9 and TRBJ2-2, reads DSGVTQTPKHLITATGQRVTLRCSPRSGDLSVYWYQQSLDQGLQFLIQYYNGEERAKGNILERFSAQQFPDLHSELNLSSLELGDSALYFCASSVELAGVTGELFFGEGSRLTVL.

The rearrangement links TRBV18 to TRBJ1-4; D is uncertain. The CDR3 spans 14 residues. V was clipped by 4 bases and J by 4 bases, with 10 bases between them. The germline gives CDR1 KGHSH, CDR2 LQKENI. CDR3 in amino acids: CASSRSGNNEKLFF. CDR3 bases: TGTGCCAGCTCACGGTCGGGCAATAATGAAAAACTGTTTTTT. Supplemented by reference TRBV18 and TRBJ1-4, the full variable domain reads NAGVMQNPRHLVRRRGQEARLRCSPMKGHSHVYWYRQLPEEGLKFMVYLQKENIIDESGMPKERFSAEFPKEGPSILRIQQVVRGDSAAYFCASSRSGNNEKLFFGSGTQLSVL.

This sequence joins TRBV30 and TRBJ2-3; the D call may be TRBD1 or TRBD2 (5 bases each). Trimming took off 5 bases at V and 3 bases at J, with 15 bases between the two ends. From germline, CDR1 is GTSNPN and CDR2 SVGIG (reference sequence). This CDR3 is built from 14 residues. The CDR3 region is CAWGMGVMTDTQYF. The CDR3, as DNA: TGTGCCTGGGGGATGGGGGTTATGACAGATACGCAGTATTTT.

V and J are TRBV11-1 and TRBJ1-2, with D uncertain. Germline V gives CDR1 SGHAT, CDR2 FQDESV (reference sequence). V gave up 5 bases and J gave up 0 bases, with 10 bases separating them. The CDR3 spans 14 residues. The CDR3 coding sequence is TGTGCCAGCAGCCGACCGCCTGCTAACTATGGCTACACCTTC. It yields the protein CASSRPPANYGYTF. Full variable domain (rest looked up from reference TRBV11-1 and TRBJ1-2): EAEVAQSPRYKITEKSQAVAFWCDPISGHATLYWYRQILGQGPELLVQFQDESVVDDSQLPKDRFSAERLKGVDSTLKIQPAELGDSAMYLCASSRPPANYGYTFGSGTRLTVV.

V and J are TRBV5-3 and TRBJ2-7, with TRBD2 matching over 9 bases. TRBV5-3 is classed as an ORF, of uncertain function. J lost 2 bases, V lost 4 bases, and 10 bases had no gene match. The CDR3 spans 16 residues. Here the CDR3 reads CARSHGWGGGAYEQYF. The CDR3 coding sequence is TGTGCCAGAAGCCACGGCTGGGGCGGGGGGGCCTACGAGCAGTACTTC.

V and J are TRBV7-9 and TRBJ1-2; D is perhaps TRBD1 (6 bases). The V end lost 5 bases, the J end lost 4 bases, and 11 bases lay between the germline ends. CDR3 length: 13 residues. The germline CDR1 and CDR2 sequences are SEHNR and FQNEAQ (reference sequence). The CDR3 protein is CASSPDSFYGYTF. The CDR3 bases are TGTGCCAGCAGCCCGGACAGTTTCTATGGCTACACCTTC.

V is TRBV7-8 and J is TRBJ1-2; the D gene is possibly TRBD1 (5 bases). Trimming stripped 5 bases from V and 3 bases from J, with 10 bases between. The CDR3 is 13 residues long. CDR1 SGHVS and CDR2 FQNEAQ come from the germline V gene. As DNA, the CDR3 is TGTGCCAGCAGCGACGGGGGGGACTATGGCTACACCTTC. Its protein is CASSDGGDYGYTF.

The genes are TRBV28 and TRBJ2-7; 8 nucleotides line up with TRBD1. Trimming took 5 bases from V and 7 from J; bases not matched to a gene: 10. The CDR3 is 14 residues long. CDR1 and CDR2 (germline): MDHEN, SYDVKM. DNA of the CDR3: TGTGCCAGCAGTAGTATGACAGGGGCGAGGGAGCAGTACTTC. Residues: CASSSMTGAREQYF.

V and J are TRBV15 and TRBJ2-7; TRBD2 aligns across 8 bases. V trimming: 5 bases; J trimming: 7 bases; junction bases outside the gene matches: 13. The CDR3 has 15 amino acids. Per the germline V gene, CDR1 is LNHNV and CDR2 is YYDKDF (reference sequence). CDR3: CATSPRAGARYEQYF. DNA for the CDR3: TGTGCCACCAGCCCCAGAGCGGGGGCGCGTTATGAGCAGTACTTC.

The chain uses TRBV27 and TRBJ2-1; 15 bases fit TRBD2. The J segment lost 5 bases and the V segment lost 5 bases, leaving 4 bases of the junction unmatched. The CDR3 length is 16 residues. Per germline, CDR1 MNHEY and CDR2 SMNVEV (reference sequence). Here the CDR3 reads CASSPWTSGGDNEQFF. CDR3 bases: TGTGCCAGCAGTCCGTGGACTAGCGGGGGGGACAATGAGCAGTTCTTC.

This rearrangement joins TRBV27 to TRBJ2-7, with 7 bases fitting TRBD1. The V gene's germline CDR1 is MNHEY and CDR2 SMNVEV (reference sequence). The CDR3 length is 16 residues. Germline trimming cut 2 bases from V and 4 bases from J; bases unmatched to any gene: 11. CDR3 coding DNA: TGTGCCAGCAGTTTAAGGGCAGGGGGTATTATTTACGAGCAGTACTTC. This encodes CASSLRAGGIIYEQYF.

As to this clone: In the same sample, other DNA sequences code for this CDR3. The chain couples TRBV5-1 to TRBJ2-2; D might be TRBD1 or TRBD2, each matching 6 bases. V lost 3 bases to trimming and J lost 7 bases, with 22 bases between them. The length of the CDR3 is 17 residues. Germline CDR1 is SGHRS and CDR2 is YFSETQ. CDR3 in amino acids: CASSSQPAGGGNGELFF. CDR3 DNA: TGCGCCAGCAGCTCGCAACCCGCCGGAGGGGGTAACGGGGAGCTGTTTTTT. The complete variable domain, with remaining parts taken from reference TRBV5-1 and TRBJ2-2, reads KAGVTQTPRYLIKTRGQQVTLSCSPISGHRSVSWYQQTPGQGLQFLFEYFSETQRNKGNFPGRFSGRQFSNSRSEMNVSTLELGDSALYLCASSSQPAGGGNGELFFGEGSRLTVL.

The rearrangement joins TRBV19 to TRBJ1-2; 7 bases match TRBD1. This CDR3 comprises 11 residues. Germline values: CDR1 LNHDA, CDR2 SQIVND (reference sequence). V was clipped by 6 bases and J by 8 bases; unmatched bases: 3. The CDR3 DNA is TGTGCCAGTAGGTCAGGGGGAGGCTACACCTTC. Protein product: CASRSGGGYTF. The whole variable domain, remainder taken from reference TRBV19 and TRBJ1-2, is DGGITQSPKYLFRKEGQNVTLSCEQNLNHDAMYWYRQDPGQGLRLIYYSQIVNDFQKGDIAEGYSVSREKKESFPLTVTSAQKNPTAFYLCASRSGGGYTFGSGTRLTVV.

This chain connects TRBV19 to TRBJ1-1, with TRBD1 as a possible D gene (6 bases). V was trimmed by 5 bases and J by 4 bases, leaving 14 bases between them. CDR1 and CDR2 (germline): LNHDA, SQIVND (reference sequence). The CDR3 covers 14 residues. The CDR3 nucleotides read TGTGCCAGTAGTTCGGACAGTTCGGGCACTGAAGCTTTCTTT. Protein sequence: CASSSDSSGTEAFF.

This rearrangement joins TRBV5-1 to TRBJ1-2; the match to TRBD1 covers 9 bases. This CDR3 spans 15 amino acids. The trim removed 3 bases at V and 6 bases at J, leaving 9 bases unmatched. CDR1 is SGHRS, CDR2 YFSETQ, per germline. CDR3 nucleotide sequence: TGCGCCAGCAGCTGGGGACAGGGTACGAAACATGGCTACACCTTC. Encoded protein: CASSWGQGTKHGYTF.

The rearrangement links TRBV3-1 (or the pseudogene TRBV3-2) to TRBJ2-3; D tentatively reads TRBD1 or TRBD2 (5 bases each). This CDR3 has 15 amino acids. Germline V lookup: CDR1 LGHDT, CDR2 YNNKEL (reference sequence). The V end was cut by 1 base, the J end by 0 bases, with 8 bases between. CDR3 nucleotide sequence: TGTGCCAGCAGCCAAGCGGGGACCAGCACAGATACGCAGTATTTT. It specifies CASSQAGTSTDTQYF.

J is TRBJ2-2 and V is TRBV7-2; 8 bases match TRBD2. This CDR3 spans 16 amino acids. Per the germline V gene, CDR1 is SGHTA and CDR2 is FQGNSA. Trimming at V came to 6 bases and at J to 6 bases, leaving 12 bases not matched to a gene. CDR3 sequence (DNA): TGTGCCAGCAGAGGCACCCCTGCGGGGGGAGCCGGGGAGCTGTTTTTT. It encodes CASRGTPAGGAGELFF. The whole variable domain, remainder taken from reference TRBV7-2 and TRBJ2-2, is GAGVSQSPSNKVTEKGKDVELRCDPISGHTALYWYRQSLGQGLEFLIYFQGNSAPDKSGLPSDRFSAERTGGSVSTLTIQRTQQEDSAVYLCASRGTPAGGAGELFFGEGSRLTVL.